The clone carrying this TCR beta chain was counted ten times or more. Antigen: not known. This entry belongs to a study of T cells in Graves' hyperthyroidism and ophthalmopathy. Study-wide results and limits: Onset of ophthalmopathy came a median roughly 6.9 months after the model predicted it. Most clonotypes expanded in thyroid above 0.001 were likewise present in blood.

Uncontrolled infections, other autoimmune diseases, pregnancy or lactation led to exclusion of patients. Isolation of PBMCs was performed on around 10 ml fresh peripheral blood. Using RNA transcripts as the source, TCR beta CDR3 regions were amplified. A first-round RT-PCR of the TCR CDR3 used the HTBI primer set. A single record per CDR3 protein comes from TCRdb applying MiXCR to the multiplex PCR reads. The sample contains about 290,000 distinct CDR3 sequences, approximately 12% of which appear only once. The sequence was obtained from a woman aged 30 to 39 with Graves' hyperthyroidism that later progressed to Graves' ophthalmopathy. Sequencing was performed on blood.

In DNA form, the CDR3 reads TGTGCCAGCAGTCAAAAAGCGGGAGCGGTGGAGCAGTACTTC. Its translation is CASSQKAGAVEQYF. The chain combines TRBV6-1 with TRBJ2-7; 8 nucleotides agree with TRBD2. V dropped 5 bases and J dropped 7; count of bases not matched to a gene: 10. The CDR3 contains 14 residues. Germline values: CDR1 MNHNS, CDR2 SASEGT.